This is a list of T cell receptor beta chains from one sample in a study of post-analysis software for immune sequencing data. TCRdb recomputed calls from the PCR reads with MiXCR, one row per CDR3 protein. The profile shows hundreds of thousands of distinct CDR3 sequences, around 60% of them singletons. The source material was blood. These receptors all stem from a girl aged 2 to 9 with multiple sclerosis. Each CDR3 is given without its conserved first and last residue. Size is omitted from some rows. Given values are once, few, many or a class for expanded clones.

>TRBV6-2/TRBV6-3|NA|TRBJ2-7
ASSYPGGVREQY
>TRBV20-1|NA|TRBJ2-1
SITRDRSNEQF
>TRBV10-2|NA|TRBJ2-3
ACSGGPEDTQY
>TRBV20-1|NA|TRBJ2-3
SEADSSTDTQY
>TRBV7-9|NA|TRBJ1-1
ASSLERGQMNTEAF
>TRBV9|NA|TRBJ2-1
ASSERTSWSVEQF
>TRBV7-2|once|TRBJ2-3
ASSSPGLAGGRTDTQY
>TRBV12-3/TRBV12-4|NA|TRBJ2-2
ASSHAGELF
>TRBV7-2|once|TRBJ2-5
ASSPLYGTNQETQY
>TRBV5-1|NA|TRBJ2-1
ASASSGSSYNEQF
>TRBV12-3/TRBV12-4|many|TRBJ2-7
ASSRTGGEQY
>TRBV24-1|NA|TRBJ2-5
ATSDPPAAGQETQY
>TRBV20-1|NA|TRBJ2-1
SAPHPTSGSHEQF
>TRBV20-1|NA|TRBJ2-3
SARDGRVTDTQY
>TRBV6-2/TRBV6-3|few|TRBJ2-6
ASNGISGANVLT
>TRBV24-1|NA|TRBJ2-5
ATRWDSGTFYQETQY
>TRBV24-1|once|TRBJ2-3
ATSDRTGGAEDTQY
>TRBV9|NA|TRBJ1-6
ASSIWGSGNSPLH
>TRBV7-2|NA|TRBJ2-7
ASSLVGWAYEQY
>TRBV5-1|NA|TRBJ2-1
ASSTGLAGGPSF
>TRBV5-6|NA|TRBJ2-1
ASSFQGRLYNEQF
>TRBV24-1|NA|TRBJ2-5
ATSDPGTGADGEQY
>TRBV6-7|NA|TRBJ1-3
ASSYSVTDRKY
>TRBV12-3/TRBV12-4|NA|TRBJ2-5
ASSSSSVPETQY